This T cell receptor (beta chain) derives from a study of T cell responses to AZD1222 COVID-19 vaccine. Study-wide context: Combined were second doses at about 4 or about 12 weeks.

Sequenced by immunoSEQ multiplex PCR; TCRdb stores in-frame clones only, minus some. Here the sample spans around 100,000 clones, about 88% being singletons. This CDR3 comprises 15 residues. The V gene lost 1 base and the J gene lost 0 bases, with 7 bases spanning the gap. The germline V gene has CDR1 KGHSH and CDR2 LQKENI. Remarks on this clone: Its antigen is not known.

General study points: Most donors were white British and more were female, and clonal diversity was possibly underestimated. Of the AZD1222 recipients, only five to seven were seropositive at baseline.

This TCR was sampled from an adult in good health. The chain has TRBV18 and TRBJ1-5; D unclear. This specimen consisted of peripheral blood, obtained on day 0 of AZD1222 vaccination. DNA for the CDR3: TGTGCCAGCTCACCACTTGGGAATAGCAATCAGCCCCAGCATTTT. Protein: CASSPLGNSNQPQHF. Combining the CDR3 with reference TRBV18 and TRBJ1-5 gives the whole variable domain NAGVMQNPRHLVRRRGQEARLRCSPMKGHSHVYWYRQLPEEGLKFMVYLQKENIIDESGMPKERFSAEFPKEGPSILRIQQVVRGDSAAYFCASSPLGNSNQPQHFGDGTRLSIL.